This T cell receptor (beta chain) stems from a study of T cell repertoires in ileal Crohn's disease. Findings of the study overall: Compared with non-smokers, active smokers at surgery showed more clonal expansions.

This clone was detected a few times. Its antigen is not known. Repertoires were generated with immunoSEQ multiplex PCR, while TCRdb's copy carries only in-frame clones and drops some. Of roughly 3,700 clones detected, less than 75% appear once; the ten largest clones hold under 25%. Indicated time point: neoterminal ileum biopsy at postoperative endoscopy, about 6 months after surgery. The TCR comes from an adult with Crohn's disease. Sequenced sample: ileal tissue.

The CDR3 nucleotides read TGTGCCACCCAGGGGGTTAACTATGGCTACACCTTC. Protein product: CATQGVNYGYTF. V usage is TRBV28 and J usage is TRBJ1-2; 7 nucleotides match TRBD1. Trimming took 10 bases from V and 1 from J; bases not matched to a gene: 3. The V gene's germline CDR1 is MDHEN and CDR2 SYDVKM. The CDR3 extends over 12 amino acids.